This TCR beta chain derives from a study of response to subunit inactivated influenza vaccine. Overall study results and limits: Few new T cells, the authors suggested, are recruited by each seasonal influenza vaccination.

Worth noting for this clonotype: Its target is unknown.

TCRdb re-called the RT-PCR reads with MiXCR, one entry per CDR3 protein. The sample includes 500,000 to 650,000 distinct CDR3 sequences, 7.6% of them seen just once. The length of the CDR3 is 18 residues. Germline V gene lookup returns CDR1 MDHEN and CDR2 SYDVKM. V trimming: 2 bases; J trimming: 3 bases; junction bases outside the gene matches: 10. This material consisted of PBMCs from blood, taken 23 to 25 months after vaccination. The rearrangement links TRBV28 to TRBJ2-3, with 11 bases matching TRBD2. The sequence was collected from a man between 50 and 69 years old who received an inactivated influenza vaccine. The CDR3 nucleotides read TGTGCCAGCAGTTTAGTGGCTAGCGGGGGGTATGGGACAGATACGCAGTATTTT. This codes for CASSLVASGGYGTDTQYF.